This TCR beta chain was recorded in a study of blood T cells in healthy people across ages. Study observations and caveats: Estimates based on one million T cells were treated as lower bounds. Significant beta diversity loss was already apparent by age approximately 40, declining roughly linearly.

A sample-barcoded 5' primer and a J-beta primer mix were used in a second PCR of roughly 7 to 12 cycles. One entry per CDR3 protein results from TCRdb running MiXCR on the 5' RACE reads. The sample comprises 450,000 to 700,000 distinct CDR3 sequences, roughly 28% of which are singletons, and less than 20% rests with the top ten. The germline gives CDR1 MNHEY, CDR2 SVGEGT. V was trimmed by 8 bases and J by 3 bases, leaving 16 bases between them. There are 14 residues in the CDR3. This clonotype was picked up a small number of times. Its antigen is not known. Around 10 milliliters of peripheral blood were drawn from each donor.

V and J are TRBV6-2 or TRBV6-3 and TRBJ2-5; D is unresolved. The source material was blood. This clonotype originated in a woman in her 70s in good health. CDR3 sequence reads: CASRRRTFEETQYF. CDR3 DNA sequence: TGTGCCAGCCGTAGAAGAACTTTTGAAGAGACCCAGTACTTC.